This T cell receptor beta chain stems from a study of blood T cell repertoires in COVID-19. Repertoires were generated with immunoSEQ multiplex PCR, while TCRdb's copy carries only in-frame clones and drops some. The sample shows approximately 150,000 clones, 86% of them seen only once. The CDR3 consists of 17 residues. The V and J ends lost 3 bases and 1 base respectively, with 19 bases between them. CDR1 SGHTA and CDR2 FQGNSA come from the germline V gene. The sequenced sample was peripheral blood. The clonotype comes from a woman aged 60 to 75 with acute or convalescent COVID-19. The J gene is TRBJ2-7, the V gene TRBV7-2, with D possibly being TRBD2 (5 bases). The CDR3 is CASSLRTVAAGSYEQYF. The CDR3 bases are TGTGCCAGCAGCTTGAGGACTGTGGCTGCTGGATCCTACGAGCAGTACTTC.